This T cell receptor beta chain was profiled in a study of T cell repertoires in MIS-A myocarditis (dated by TCRdb to the early 2020s). TCRbeta CDR3 regions were amplified with the immunoSEQ bias-controlled multiplex PCR and sequenced at high throughput. Under the source paper's analysis protocol: The immunoSEQ vendor pipeline collapsed and filtered the CDR3 sequences so that the abundance and frequency of each unique TCRbeta CDR3 could be quantified. Using a 90% global sequence identity threshold, CD-HIT clustered dominant CDR3 amino acid sequences together with SARS-CoV-2-specific ImmuneCODE TCRbeta sequences. Clones with frequencies of 0.1 to 1 were classed as hyperexpanded, and 0.01 to 0.1 as large. MiXCR was used to confirm CDR3 amino acid sequences and V and J gene assignments of dominant clones. The R stringdist package was used to calculate Levenshtein distances between the patient clonotypes and the ImmuneCODE hits. TCRdb re-hosts the immuneACCESS table, in-frame sequences only. Its copies lack some clones; in the studies checked, an unresolved V gene accounts for under half of them, and the cause for the rest is not known. Clone size and the V and J calls come from that table; the DNA yielded D and trimming. This sample lists about 10,000 clones; 85% to 90% were detected once. The ten largest clones take up just over 2% of the sample.

Comments on this clone: The specificity of this receptor is unknown. No much larger clonotype is one base removed from it; base qualities were not supplied.

For CDR1 and CDR2, the germline V gene lists SGHAT and FQNNGV. Between the V and J ends, shortened by 2 bases and 1 base respectively, the junction contains 8 bases. The cysteine opens and the phenylalanine closes a CDR3 of 14 amino acids. Only CDR3 DNA is held: 42 bases, read in frame from base 1. The QIAamp DNA FFPE kit was used to extract genomic DNA from formalin-fixed paraffin-embedded autopsy tissue. The receptor chain draws on TRBV11-2 and TRBJ1-1; 5 matching bases give a weak D call of TRBD1. The TCR comes from a man aged 18 to 35 with fulminant myocarditis from multisystem inflammatory syndrome in adults (MIS-A) after COVID-19. Sequencing was performed on thoracic lymph node tissue obtained at autopsy. The nucleotide sequence is given as TGTGCCAGCAGCTTAACCAGGGAGAACACTGAAGCTTTCTTT. Translation gives CASSLTRENTEAFF.